This T cell receptor beta chain was sequenced in a study of human T cells and chemical hapten exposure. Time point indicated: pre-sensitization, week 0. Treatment of the sample: therapeutic diphenylcyclopropenone sensitization with weekly scalp DPC. Individual cDNA molecules (in the library) carried attached unique molecular identifiers. TCRdb fed the RACE reads into MiXCR, producing one record per CDR3 protein. Here the sample spans approximately 260,000 distinct CDR3 sequences, roughly 8% being singletons. Trimming removed 6 bases at V and 1 base at J, with 18 bases between. The germline V gene has CDR1 SQVTM and CDR2 ANQGSEA. The CDR3 runs to 15 residues.

The source material was whole blood, sampled in connection with sensitization to the hapten diphenylcyclopropenone (DPC). The TCR was taken from a man aged 18 to 35 with alopecia areata. Some clones in this sample may be carry-over from other donors' samples. The rearrangement joins TRBV29-1 to TRBJ2-5, with D possibly matching TRBD1 (6 bases). The CDR3 sequence is CSVKADGTPQETQYF. In DNA form, the CDR3 reads TGCAGCGTAAAGGCGGATGGGACACCCCAAGAGACCCAGTACTTC.